Below are 10 T cell receptor beta chains sequenced from a single sample in a study of blood T cell repertoires in COVID-19. Produced via immunoSEQ multiplex PCR; TCRdb's table is partial and in-frame only. The sample consists of about 150,000 clones, roughly 81% of them appearing once. Sequenced: peripheral blood. Receptors were obtained from a woman aged 55-69 years with COVID-19, enrolled during active disease.

J is TRBJ1-1 and V is TRBV5-1; D might be TRBD1 (6 bases). CDR3 length equals 13 residues. Germline-derived CDR1 and CDR2 are SGHRS and YFSETQ. V was cut by 6 bases and J by 11 bases, with 20 bases left in between. CDR3 sequence (DNA): TGCGCCAGCACACCAACAGGGTCCCCGGGGGCTTTCTTT. Protein product: CASTPTGSPGAFF.

V is TRBV7-9 and J is TRBJ1-2; maybe TRBD1 (6 bases). Trimming stripped 3 bases from V and 6 bases from J, with 8 bases between. Germline V CDR1 and CDR2: SEHNR, FQNEAQ (reference sequence). CDR3 length: 12 residues. DNA for the CDR3: TGTGCCAGCAGCTTTGCAGGGGATGGCTACACCTTC. This translates into CASSFAGDGYTF.

V is TRBV24-1 and J is TRBJ2-2, with 7 bases fitting TRBD1. The V gene's germline CDR1 is KGHDR and CDR2 SFDVKD. Germline trimming cut 7 bases from V and 6 bases from J; bases unmatched to any gene: 4. This CDR3 is built from 13 residues. In DNA form, the CDR3 reads TGTGCCACCAGCCTACAGGGGCCCGGGGAGCTGTTTTTT. It specifies CATSLQGPGELFF.

This chain uses TRBV2 with TRBJ2-7, with D possibly being TRBD1 (6 bases). Germline values: CDR1 SNHLY, CDR2 FYNNEI. The CDR3 is 13 residues long. V lost 4 bases and J lost 5, with 12 bases in between. For the CDR3, the DNA is TGTGCCAGCAGTGTAGGGGGTGGAGACGAGCAGTACGTC. Translated: CASSVGGGDEQYV.

This clone was found a few times. The chain combines TRBV7-8 with TRBJ1-1; no clear D gene. The V end lost 2 bases, the J end lost 1 base, and 5 bases lay between the germline ends. In germline, CDR1 is SGHVS, CDR2 FQNEAQ. The CDR3 consists of 13 residues. CDR3 sequence reads: CASSLLENTEAFF. The DNA of the CDR3 is TGTGCCAGCAGCTTACTAGAGAACACTGAAGCTTTCTTT. The whole variable domain, filled in from reference TRBV7-8 and TRBJ1-1, reads GAGVSQSPRYKVAKRGQDVALRCDPISGHVSLFWYQQALGQGPEFLTYFQNEAQLDKSGLPSDRFFAERPEGSVSTLKIQRTQQEDSAVYLCASSLLENTEAFFGQGTRLTVV.

This clone was observed once. V is TRBV6-4 and J is TRBJ2-7; possible D gene TRBD1, 6 bases. CDR3 size: 10 residues. Germline lookup yields CDR1 MRHNA and CDR2 SNTAGT. Trimming took 10 bases from V and 7 from J, leaving 11 bases between them. This CDR3 is CATHREEQYV. The DNA of the CDR3 is TGTGCCACACACAGGGAAGAGCAGTACGTC.

This clone was found a few times. The chain links TRBV27 to TRBJ2-1, with a possible D match to TRBD2 (6 bases). Deletions cut 0 bases from V and 5 bases from J, with 8 bases between. This CDR3 is built from 14 residues. Germline V gives CDR1 MNHEY, CDR2 SMNVEV (reference sequence). The CDR3 DNA is TGTGCCAGCAGTTTATCGGGGACTCACAATGAGCAGTTCTTC. Residues: CASSLSGTHNEQFF.

The chain is built from TRBV11-2 and TRBJ1-6, with D unclear. V was pared by 4 bases and J by 14 bases, with 15 bases between. Germline values: CDR1 SGHAT, CDR2 FQNNGV. The CDR3 extends over 13 amino acids. The CDR3 DNA reads TGTGCCAGCAGCTCTGTGGTGGCCAAGTCCCTCCACTTT. Its protein product is CASSSVVAKSLHF.

The rearrangement joins TRBV6-1 to TRBJ1-5; D remains unclear. The germline CDR1 and CDR2 sequences are MNHNS and SASEGT. CDR3 length equals 15 residues. V was clipped by 0 bases and J by 10 bases, with 16 bases between them. The DNA for the CDR3 is TGTGCCAGCAGTGAAGCGAGACTCCTTGGAAATCCCCAGCATTTT. Protein: CASSEARLLGNPQHF.

V and J are TRBV5-5 and TRBJ1-4, with TRBD1 matching over 10 bases. This CDR3 is 16 amino acids long. Germline V gene lookup returns CDR1 SGHKS and CDR2 YYEKEE (reference sequence). Trimming removed 0 bases from V and 2 bases from J; junction bases left unmatched: 1. In nucleotides, the CDR3 is TGTGCCAGCAGCTTGGGACAGGGGGCGACTAATGAAAAACTGTTTTTT. Encoded protein: CASSLGQGATNEKLFF.